This T cell receptor (beta chain) stems from a study of TIL therapy for anti-PD-1-resistant metastatic lung cancer. Study information: Median patient age was approximately 58, ranging 38-75 years. Most patients had lung adenocarcinoma; several tumors were EGFR-mutant, two ALK-rearranged; half smoked currently or formerly.

In regard to this clone: Its target is unknown.

The germline V gene encodes CDR1 MNHEY and CDR2 SMNVEV (reference sequence). The ends lost 5 bases at V and 0 bases at J; junction bases unmatched: 7. CDR3 size: 16 residues. This was the immunoSEQ v3 assay. Libraries were sequenced to around 2 million read pairs (survey) or roughly 5-6 million (deep). Sequencing used immunoSEQ multiplex PCR; TCRdb keeps in-frame clones, though not all of them. The sample has more than 45,000 clones, roughly 80% seen once. The time point is: pre-treatment sample, taken before nivolumab and TIL therapy. Findings of the study overall: Infused TIL clonotypes partially replaced the baseline blood repertoire, then decayed over months.

V gene TRBV27 combines with J gene TRBJ1-3; 7 bases map to TRBD1. The material sequenced was blood, taken at baseline. The TCR sequence derives from a person aged 30 to 80 with non-small cell lung cancer. This chain's CDR3 is CASSPLTGSSGNTIYF. The CDR3 DNA follows: TGTGCCAGCAGTCCCCTGACAGGGAGCTCTGGAAACACCATATATTTT.